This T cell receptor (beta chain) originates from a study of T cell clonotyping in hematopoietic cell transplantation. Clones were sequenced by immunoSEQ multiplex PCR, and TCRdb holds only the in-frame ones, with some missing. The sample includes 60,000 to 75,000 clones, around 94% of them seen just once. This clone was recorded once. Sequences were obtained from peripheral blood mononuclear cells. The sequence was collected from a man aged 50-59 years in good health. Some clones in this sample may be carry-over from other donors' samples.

As DNA, the CDR3 is TGTGCCTGGTGTAGCGGGAGAGGTAGGAATGAGCAGTTCTTC. Translating gives CAWCSGRGRNEQFF. This chain links TRBV30 with TRBJ2-1; 9 positions agree with TRBD2. With V trimmed by 5 bases and J by 7 bases, 9 bases remained unmatched. Germline V gene data show CDR1 as GTSNPN and CDR2 as SVGIG (reference sequence). This CDR3 comprises 14 residues.